The next 6 T cell receptor beta chains were all read from a single sample in a study of blood T cells in healthy people across ages. Through a sample-barcoded 5' primer and a J-beta primer mix, a second PCR was run for roughly 7 to 12 cycles. TCRdb independently ran MiXCR on the 5' RACE reads; one entry per CDR3 protein. The sample yields hundreds of thousands of distinct CDR3 sequences, approximately 49% seen once. Input material: blood. These TCRs come from a man aged 30 to 39 in good health.

DNA of the CDR3: TGTGCCAGCAGGGAGGTTGGTAGCTCCTTATACAATGAGCAGTTCTTC. Amino acid sequence: CASREVGSSLYNEQFF. This rearrangement joins TRBV28 to TRBJ2-1, with D possibly matching TRBD2 (5 bases). CDR1 is MDHEN and CDR2 is SYDVKM in the germline V gene. The CDR3 extends over 16 amino acids. The V gene lost 6 bases and the J gene lost 4 bases, with 19 bases spanning the gap.

This clonotype has just a few counts. At one end the junction does not follow the germline gene, possibly because of a read error. CDR3 sequence: CTSSFPDEQFF. The CDR3 region has the DNA TGTACCAGCAGTTTCCCCGATGAGCAGTTCTTC. V gene TRBV12-3 or TRBV12-4 combines with J gene TRBJ2-1; D is undetermined. The CDR3 has 11 amino acids.

In regard to this clonotype: A single base separates this from a much larger clone, so it may be a read error. The chain recombines TRBV28 with TRBJ2-7; TRBD1 agrees at 7 bases. This CDR3 has 12 residues. CDR1 is MDHEN and CDR2 is SYDVKM in the germline V gene. The V and J ends lost 4 bases and 8 bases, in that order; junction bases with no gene match: 5. In DNA form, the CDR3 reads TGTGCCAGCAGTTCCACAGGGGACCAGCAGTACTTC. Translated, it gives CASSSTGDQQYF.

This clonotype was detected only a few times. The chain recombines TRBV28 with TRBJ2-1; the match to TRBD2 covers 9 bases. Germline V CDR1 and CDR2: MDHEN, SYDVKM. The CDR3 is 15 amino acids. Trimming cost V 5 bases and J 3 bases; bases outside gene matches: 5. This CDR3 reads CASSTASGVYNEQFF. Written as DNA, the CDR3 is TGTGCCAGCAGTACCGCTAGCGGGGTCTACAATGAGCAGTTCTTC.

This clonotype occurred a few times. This chain connects TRBV3-1 to TRBJ2-1; 8 bases are shared with TRBD2. V lost 1 base and J lost 4; bases outside the gene matches: 3. Germline V CDR1 and CDR2: LGHDT, YNNKEL (reference sequence). This CDR3 has 15 amino acids. The CDR3 DNA sequence: TGTGCCAGCAGCCAAGGCGGGGGGAAATACAATGAGCAGTTCTTC. This translates into CASSQGGGKYNEQFF.

On this clonotype itself: The germline gene is not matched at one end of the junction; a read error may be the cause. In DNA form, the CDR3 reads TGTGACAGCAGCCAGGGTAGAGAGTCTGGGGCCAACGTCCTGACTTTC. It is translated as CDSSQGRESGANVLTF. The chain recombines TRBV12-3 or TRBV12-4 with TRBJ2-6; perhaps TRBD1 as D (5 bases). The CDR3 is 16 amino acids.